A single sample gave rise to the 8 T cell receptor beta chains below, sequenced in a study of T cell responses to AZD1222 COVID-19 vaccine. The protocol was immunoSEQ multiplex PCR, while the TCRdb copy is restricted to in-frame clones and leaves out a portion. The sample shows some 80,000 clones, about nine tenths of them seen only once. The sample here was peripheral blood, taken 28 days after the second dose of the MenACWY control vaccine. The receptor set was obtained from an adult who received the MenACWY meningococcal vaccine as a control.

This clone has a single count. The chain couples TRBV28 to TRBJ1-2, with 7 nucleotides matching TRBD1. This CDR3 is built from 15 residues. Unmatched junction bases numbered 7, after V lost 4 bases and J lost 2 bases. Germline V gene sequence: CDR1 MDHEN, CDR2 SYDVKM. CDR3 in amino acids: CASSSHLQGNYGYTF. CDR3 nucleotide sequence: TGTGCCAGCAGTTCCCACCTACAGGGGAACTATGGCTACACCTTC.

The V and J genes are TRBV7-2 and TRBJ2-5; TRBD1 or TRBD2 may be the D gene (5 bases each). The V and J ends lost 1 base and 2 bases respectively, with 8 bases between them. The germline gives CDR1 SGHTA, CDR2 FQGNSA. This CDR3 spans 14 amino acids. CDR3 protein: CASSLGGSQETQYF. CDR3 sequence (DNA): TGTGCCAGCAGCTTAGGGGGGTCACAAGAGACCCAGTACTTC.

The chain recombines TRBV29-1 with TRBJ1-3, with D perhaps matching TRBD1 (6 bases). The CDR3 covers 15 residues. V lost 0 bases to trimming and J lost 4 bases, with 13 bases between them. CDR1 is SQVTM and CDR2 is ANQGSEA in the germline V gene. In nucleotides, the CDR3 is TGCAGCGTTGAAGATCTACAGGGCGCGGGAAACACCATATATTTT. Its translation: CSVEDLQGAGNTIYF. Together with reference TRBV29-1 and TRBJ1-3, the CDR3 gives the full variable domain: SAVISQKPSRDICQRGTSLTIQCQVDSQVTMMFWYRQQPGQSLTLIATANQGSEATYESGFVIDKFPISRPNLTFSTLTVSNMSPEDSSIYLCSVEDLQGAGNTIYFGEGSWLTVV.

This clone showed up just once. This sample also contains other DNA sequences that code for the same CDR3. The rearrangement uses TRBV6-5 and TRBJ1-1; no reliable D call. V was shortened by 5 bases and J by 2 bases, with 12 bases between the two germline ends. Germline V gene data show CDR1 as MNHEY and CDR2 as SVGAGI. The CDR3 totals 14 residues. The CDR3 sequence: CASSLGTVNTEAFF. The CDR3 nucleotides are TGTGCCAGCAGTCTTGGAACAGTAAACACTGAAGCTTTCTTT.

V gene TRBV7-2 combines with J gene TRBJ2-1; 7 nucleotides align to TRBD1. V trimming: 5 bases; J trimming: 4 bases; junction bases outside the gene matches: 5. Germline V gene lookup returns CDR1 SGHTA and CDR2 FQGNSA. This CDR3 is built from 14 residues. The CDR3, as DNA: TGTGCCAGCAGCGTCGGGACAGAATACAATGAGCAGTTCTTC. Translation gives CASSVGTEYNEQFF.

V usage is TRBV28 and J usage is TRBJ1-1, with D perhaps matching TRBD1 (5 bases). The V gene's germline CDR1 is MDHEN and CDR2 SYDVKM. Trimming stripped 7 bases from V and 0 bases from J, with 9 bases between. The CDR3 totals 13 residues. In nucleotides, the CDR3 is TGTGCCAGCACGGACACTATGAACACTGAAGCTTTCTTT. It encodes CASTDTMNTEAFF.

This clone came up once. The V call is TRBV7-9, the J call TRBJ1-1, with a possible D match to TRBD1 (6 bases). CDR1 is SEHNR, CDR2 FQNEAQ, per germline (reference sequence). Trimming took off 5 bases at V and 5 bases at J, with 15 bases between the two ends. This CDR3 region has 14 residues. CDR3 sequence reads: CASSAAGAGTEAFF. The CDR3 coding sequence is TGTGCCAGCAGCGCGGCAGGGGCAGGTACTGAAGCTTTCTTT.

V gene TRBV30 combines with J gene TRBJ2-5; D is unresolved. V lost 1 base to trimming and J lost 2 bases, with 11 bases between them. This CDR3 comprises 14 residues. The germline V gene encodes CDR1 GTSNPN and CDR2 SVGIG (reference sequence). The CDR3 loop is CAWSAALIQETQYF. CDR3 DNA sequence: TGTGCCTGGAGTGCCGCGTTGATTCAAGAGACCCAGTACTTC.